These 9 T cell receptor beta chains were sequenced from one sample in a study of blood T cell repertoires in COVID-19. Using immunoSEQ multiplex PCR, the repertoire was profiled, and TCRdb retains in-frame clones only, with some absent. The repertoire has some 150,000 clones, roughly 85% of them found once; the top ten carry 0.85% to 1.2%. The sequencing sample was made of peripheral blood. The receptors were sampled from a man aged 40-55 years with acute or convalescent COVID-19.

CDR3 sequence (DNA): TGTGCCAGCAGTCCAACGACTGCCCAAGAGACCCAGTACTTC. It yields the protein CASSPTTAQETQYF. The V gene is TRBV27, the J gene TRBJ2-5; D is unclear. The germline V gene has CDR1 MNHEY and CDR2 SMNVEV (reference sequence). Trimming stripped 5 bases from V and 1 base from J, with 11 bases between. The CDR3 runs to 14 residues.

A remark on this clone: Germline and junction disagree at one end, which may indicate a read error. The V and J genes are TRBV3-1 (or the pseudogene TRBV3-2) and TRBJ1-2; 8 nucleotides line up with TRBD1. Germline-derived CDR1 and CDR2 are LGHDT and YNNKEL (reference sequence). This CDR3 region has 13 residues. The CDR3 nucleotides are TGTGCCAGCAGCCAAGCAGGGGGCTGGAGGTGGGCCTTC. It codes for CASSQAGGWRWAF.

The chain is built from TRBV6-2 or TRBV6-3 and TRBJ1-1; the match to TRBD1 covers 10 bases. J lost 11 bases, V lost 5 bases, and 14 bases had no gene match. Germline CDR1 reads MNHEY; CDR2 reads SVGEGT. This CDR3 contains 15 residues. This CDR3 reads CASSVTGTGAPGAFF. As DNA, the CDR3 is TGTGCCAGCAGTGTAACCGGGACAGGGGCACCTGGGGCTTTCTTT.

The rearrangement uses TRBV4-3 and TRBJ1-6; 7 bases agree with TRBD1. This CDR3 has 18 amino acids. Germline CDR1 and CDR2: LGHNA and YSLEER. V shed 0 bases and J 7 bases; nucleotides not matched to a gene: 12. In nucleotides, the CDR3 is TGCGCCAGCAGCCAAGATCCCATAAAGGGGGCTAGCAATTCACCCCTCCACTTT. It specifies CASSQDPIKGASNSPLHF.

The gene calls are TRBV7-9 and TRBJ1-1, with 10 bases identical to TRBD1. With V trimmed by 5 bases and J by 4 bases, 7 bases remained unmatched. The germline CDR1 and CDR2 sequences are SEHNR and FQNEAQ (reference sequence). The CDR3 totals 15 residues. The CDR3 sequence: CASSPRTGGGTEAFF. CDR3 DNA sequence: TGTGCCAGCAGCCCTCGGACAGGGGGTGGCACTGAAGCTTTCTTT.

This chain joins TRBV6-4 and TRBJ1-2, with D possibly being TRBD1 (5 bases). Germline loops: CDR1 MRHNA, CDR2 SNTAGT. V was trimmed by 7 bases and J by 4 bases, leaving 28 bases between them. This CDR3 has 18 amino acids. The CDR3 spells CASTISGEGYGSRYGYTF. CDR3 sequence (DNA): TGTGCCAGCACTATATCCGGGGAGGGGTATGGGTCGCGCTATGGCTACACCTTC.

On this clone: Other DNA sequences in the same sample also yield this CDR3. The chain uses TRBV11-2 and TRBJ2-7; unclear D gene. Germline V lookup: CDR1 SGHAT, CDR2 FQNNGV. Trimming pared 3 bases from V and 3 bases from J, leaving 6 bases between. This CDR3 spans 12 amino acids. DNA for the CDR3: TGTGCCAGCAGCTTCTCCCTCTACGAGCAGTACTTC. Protein product: CASSFSLYEQYF. Combining the CDR3 with reference TRBV11-2 and TRBJ2-7 gives the whole variable domain EAGVAQSPRYKIIEKRQSVAFWCNPISGHATLYWYQQILGQGPKLLIQFQNNGVVDDSQLPKDRFSAERLKGVDSTLKIQPAKLEDSAVYLCASSFSLYEQYFGPGTRLTVT.

This chain uses TRBV27 with TRBJ2-7, with a possible D match to TRBD1 (6 bases). Germline CDR1 MNHEY, CDR2 SMNVEV (reference sequence). The CDR3 is 14 residues long. Between the trimmed V and J ends, which lost 3 bases and 5 bases, there was a span of 14 bases. This chain's CDR3 is CASSLARGVDEQYF. The CDR3 DNA follows: TGTGCCAGCAGTTTGGCCAGGGGTGTAGACGAGCAGTACTTC.

V and J are TRBV7-9 and TRBJ1-1; 7 bases agree with TRBD1. The germline V gene has CDR1 SEHNR and CDR2 FQNEAQ (reference sequence). The CDR3 runs 16 residues. J lost 4 bases, V lost 5 bases, and 13 bases had no gene match. DNA of the CDR3: TGTGCCAGCAGCCCGATGACAGGGTCAGCCGGCACTGAAGCTTTCTTT. It encodes CASSPMTGSAGTEAFF.